This entry concerns a single TCR beta chain. Its specificity is unknown. The data stem from a study of graft-versus-host responses after intestinal transplantation. Looked up from germline, CDR1 is MNHNS and CDR2 is SASEGT. CDR3 length: 12 residues. Trimming took off 4 bases at V and 2 bases at J, with 0 bases between the two ends. TCRdb keeps only in-frame clones here, not all; method: immunoSEQ multiplex PCR. The sample carries over 100,000 clones, around nine tenths recorded once. This chain connects TRBV6-1 to TRBJ2-6; D is ambiguous. Sample: unstimulated CD4+ T cells sorted from spleen or lymph node cells, taken before transplant. The receptor's source is a human donor who was the organ donor for an intestinal transplant. The CDR3 DNA follows: TGTGCCAGCAGTGCTGGGGCCAACGTCCTGACTTTC. Translated, it gives CASSAGANVLTF.